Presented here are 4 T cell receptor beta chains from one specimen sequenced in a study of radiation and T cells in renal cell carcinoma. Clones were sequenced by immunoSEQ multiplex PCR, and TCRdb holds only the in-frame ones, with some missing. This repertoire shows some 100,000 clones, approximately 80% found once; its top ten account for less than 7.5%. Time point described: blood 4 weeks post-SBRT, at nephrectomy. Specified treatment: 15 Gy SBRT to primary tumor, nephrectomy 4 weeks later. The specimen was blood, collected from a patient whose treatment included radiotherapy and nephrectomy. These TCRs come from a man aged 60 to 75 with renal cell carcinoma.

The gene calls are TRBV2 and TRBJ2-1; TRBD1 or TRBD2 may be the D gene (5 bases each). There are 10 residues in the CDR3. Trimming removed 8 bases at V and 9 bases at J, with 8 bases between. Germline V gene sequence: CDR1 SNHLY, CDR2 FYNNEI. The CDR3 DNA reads TGTGCCAGCGGGGGTGGTGAGCAGTTCTTC. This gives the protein CASGGGEQFF.

The CDR3, as DNA: TGCGCCAGCAGCTTGGCGGGACACGGGGAGCTGTTTTTT. Translated: CASSLAGHGELFF. The chain is built from TRBV5-1 and TRBJ2-2; tentative D call: TRBD1 (6 bases). The germline CDR1 and CDR2 sequences are SGHRS and YFSETQ. Trimming left V 0 bases short and J 7 bases short, with 7 bases between. The CDR3 spans 13 residues.

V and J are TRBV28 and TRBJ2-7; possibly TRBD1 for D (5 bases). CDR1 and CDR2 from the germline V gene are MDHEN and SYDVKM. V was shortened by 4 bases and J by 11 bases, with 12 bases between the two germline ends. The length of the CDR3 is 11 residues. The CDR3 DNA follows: TGTGCCAGCAGTTCGTCAGGGTTGGAGTACTTC. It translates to CASSSSGLEYF.

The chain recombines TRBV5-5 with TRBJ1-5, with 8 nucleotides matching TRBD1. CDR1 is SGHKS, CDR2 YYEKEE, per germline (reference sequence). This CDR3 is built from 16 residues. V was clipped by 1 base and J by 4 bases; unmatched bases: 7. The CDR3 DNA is TGTGCCAGCAGCTTGAGACAGGGGATGATAAATCAGCCCCAGCATTTT. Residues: CASSLRQGMINQPQHF.